This T cell receptor beta chain was captured in a study of cytomegalovirus exposure and HLA in healthy donors. Findings and limits, study-wide: The study recorded 160 or so TCR beta chains that were cytomegalovirus-associated.

This clone turned up a few times. Antigen unknown. The primer mix had 60 Vbeta and 13 Jbeta primers. This table comes from immunoSEQ multiplex PCR, and its TCRdb copy is limited to in-frame clones, with some not included. The data show about 79,000 clones, 67% seen once. Germline V lookup: CDR1 SGHAT, CDR2 FQDESV (reference sequence). Trimming took 3 bases from V and 5 from J; bases not matched to a gene: 10. This CDR3 is 16 amino acids long. This clonotype was obtained from a woman in her forties or fifties in good health and CMV-seropositive. V is TRBV11-1 and J is TRBJ1-1; 9 bases line up with TRBD1. Sample: PBMCs. DNA of the CDR3: TGTGCCAGCAGCTTCTTACAGGGGGCGATGGGGACTGAAGCTTTCTTT. This encodes CASSFLQGAMGTEAFF.